This is a list of T cell receptor beta chains from one sample in a study of identical twins. TCRdb reprocessed the 5' RACE reads with MiXCR, giving one entry per CDR3 protein. In the table there are 410,000 or so distinct CDR3 sequences, approximately 17% of which are singletons. Source material: naive T cells sorted from blood. Receptors originate from a man in his fifties or sixties in good health. CDR3s include the opening cysteine and the closing phenylalanine or tryptophan. The order of the fields is J gene, V gene, CDR3 protein.

j_call: TRBJ2-7; v_call: TRBV29-1; cdr3_aa: CSVEKTTGYAHEQYF
j_call: TRBJ1-2; v_call: TRBV12-3/TRBV12-4; cdr3_aa: CASNAGGNYGYTF
j_call: TRBJ1-5; v_call: TRBV6-2/TRBV6-3; cdr3_aa: CASTGQGPQPQHF
j_call: TRBJ1-2; v_call: TRBV20-1; cdr3_aa: CSARPTGQGWNGYTF
j_call: TRBJ1-2; v_call: TRBV28; cdr3_aa: CASSPGDRSGYGYTF
j_call: TRBJ1-2; v_call: TRBV9; cdr3_aa: CASRGTGLSDYGYTF
j_call: TRBJ2-5; v_call: TRBV10-3; cdr3_aa: CAISDPGSLAQYF
j_call: TRBJ2-7; v_call: TRBV19; cdr3_aa: CASKKDRGNYEQYF
j_call: TRBJ2-2; v_call: TRBV9; cdr3_aa: CASSGALRGGTGELFF
j_call: TRBJ2-1; v_call: TRBV29-1; cdr3_aa: CSVIAGDHSYNEQFF
j_call: TRBJ2-5; v_call: TRBV28; cdr3_aa: CASSYQGGTQYF
j_call: TRBJ2-5; v_call: TRBV29-1; cdr3_aa: CSVEDRPLTSGRHQETQYF
j_call: TRBJ2-5; v_call: TRBV7-8; cdr3_aa: CASSPNFSGAQETQYF
j_call: TRBJ2-7; v_call: TRBV29-1; cdr3_aa: CSVGERFSYEQYF
j_call: TRBJ2-5; v_call: TRBV29-1; cdr3_aa: CSVQTTFQETQYF
j_call: TRBJ2-7; v_call: TRBV20-1; cdr3_aa: CSAYRDSILYEQYF
j_call: TRBJ2-2; v_call: TRBV5-1; cdr3_aa: CASSLDRVVANTGELFF
j_call: TRBJ1-1; v_call: TRBV13; cdr3_aa: CASSLGRTEAFF
j_call: TRBJ2-3; v_call: TRBV9; cdr3_aa: CASSVLSTDTQYF
j_call: TRBJ1-2; v_call: TRBV20-1; cdr3_aa: CRTGGDYGYTF
j_call: TRBJ2-1; v_call: TRBV4-3; cdr3_aa: CASSLIGTSGVNEQFF
j_call: TRBJ2-3; v_call: TRBV12-3/TRBV12-4; cdr3_aa: CASSFLGDTQYF
j_call: TRBJ2-7; v_call: TRBV20-1; cdr3_aa: CSARGGPGINEQYF
j_call: TRBJ2-4; v_call: TRBV11-2; cdr3_aa: CASSLDRGGNIQYF
j_call: TRBJ2-2; v_call: TRBV6-1; cdr3_aa: CASSRGGGSATGELFF